This T cell receptor (beta chain) appears in the sequencing data of a study of regulatory T cells in long-lasting Graves disease. Time point in this sample: newly diagnosed GD, antithyroid drugs for less than 3 months. Extracted RNA from PBMCs served as the source of the TCR library. The table lists this clonotype with many counts. Arm-PCR with iRepertoire HTBI primers amplified the CDR3 regions for these TCR beta libraries. Each CDR3 protein is one row after TCRdb ran MiXCR on the multiplex PCR reads. The sample contains 510,000 or so distinct CDR3 sequences, around 11% of which appear only once. This CDR3 region has 15 residues. Germline V gene lookup returns CDR1 DFQATT and CDR2 SNEGSKA (reference sequence). V gave up 5 bases and J gave up 1 base, with 16 bases separating them. These same data were also listed under a study on T cells in Graves' hyperthyroidism and ophthalmopathy.

The sequence came from a woman aged 25 to 39 with Graves disease. V usage is TRBV20-1 and J usage is TRBJ2-3; no firm D call. The sequenced sample was peripheral blood mononuclear cells (PBMCs), obtained at new diagnosis, from a patient treated with antithyroid drugs. The CDR3 sequence is CSADLGSQGTDTQYF. The CDR3 DNA reads as TGCAGTGCTGACTTAGGTAGCCAGGGCACAGATACGCAGTATTTT.